The next 12 T cell receptor beta chains were all read from a single sample in a study of beta chain features in type 1 diabetes. Study-level points and caveats: Shorter TCRB CDR3s, moderately but significantly so, marked every one of the four CD4+ subsets in Type 1 diabetes patients.

Expressed TCRB transcripts were sequenced after all isolated RNA was converted to cDNA. Some clones are missing from TCRdb's copy, which holds only in-frame ones; the method was immunoSEQ multiplex PCR. The data hold about 160,000 clones, with less than 10% observed a single time. Their recognized antigens are unknown. The specimen was central memory CD4+ T cells from blood. These receptors all come from a man aged 18 to 29 with type 1 diabetes.

This clone was detected ten times or more. This chain links TRBV28 with TRBJ1-2; 7 bases map to TRBD1. Germline V gives CDR1 MDHEN, CDR2 SYDVKM. This CDR3 comprises 12 residues. J was trimmed by 3 bases and V by 8 bases; bases with no gene match: 3. CDR3 DNA sequence: TGTGCCAGCCTAACAGGGGACTATGGCTACACCTTC. Its translation is CASLTGDYGYTF.

This clone was observed a few times. The chain links TRBV6-1 to TRBJ1-2; a possible D gene is TRBD1 (5 bases). This CDR3 spans 14 amino acids. V dropped 1 base and J dropped 4 bases, with 10 bases sitting between them. Germline assignment: CDR1 MNHNS and CDR2 SASEGT. This CDR3 is CASSEEQGGYGYTF. The CDR3 DNA reads TGTGCCAGCAGTGAAGAGCAGGGCGGCTATGGCTACACCTTC.

This clone came up a few times. The V call is TRBV10-3, the J call TRBJ2-3; 13 positions agree with TRBD2. V dropped 6 bases and J dropped 0; count of bases not matched to a gene: 9. Germline CDR1 ENHRY, CDR2 SYGVKD. The CDR3 extends over 18 amino acids. This CDR3 reads CAISQGTSGTSSTDTQYF. CDR3 in DNA: TGTGCCATCAGCCAAGGGACTAGCGGGACCTCTAGCACAGATACGCAGTATTTT.

This clone has only one observation. The chain joins TRBV5-5 to TRBJ2-7; 8 bases align to TRBD2. The CDR3 length is 15 residues. V was clipped by 5 bases and J by 3 bases; unmatched bases: 10. From germline, CDR1 is SGHKS and CDR2 YYEKEE (reference sequence). CDR3 DNA: TGTGCCAGCAGGGCCGGGACTAGTCCTTTCTACGAGCAGTACTTC. Its protein product is CASRAGTSPFYEQYF.

The chain is built from TRBV6-6 and TRBJ2-5; 11 bases are a match to TRBD2. The CDR3 length is 16 residues. Germline values: CDR1 MNHNY, CDR2 SVGAGI (reference sequence). The V and J ends lost 5 bases and 2 bases, in that order; junction bases with no gene match: 7. Here the CDR3 DNA reads TGTGCCAGCAGTCTTAGCGGGGGGGGCGCTCAAGAGACCCAGTACTTC. Protein: CASSLSGGGAQETQYF.

This clone has only a few counts. The CDR3 nucleotides are TGTGCCAGCAGCTTAGGACAGGTTCACACCGGGGAGCTGTTTTTT. It is translated as CASSLGQVHTGELFF. The chain recombines TRBV7-2 with TRBJ2-2; D may be TRBD1 (6 bases). V lost 1 base and J 3 bases, leaving 9 bases between the germline ends. The CDR3 loop spans 15 amino acids. Germline V CDR1 and CDR2: SGHTA, FQGNSA. Full variable domain (rest looked up from reference TRBV7-2 and TRBJ2-2): GAGVSQSPSNKVTEKGKDVELRCDPISGHTALYWYRQSLGQGLEFLIYFQGNSAPDKSGLPSDRFSAERTGGSVSTLTIQRTQQEDSAVYLCASSLGQVHTGELFFGEGSRLTVL.

The V call is TRBV15, the J call TRBJ2-2, with 8 positions matching TRBD2. V lost 8 bases, J lost 2 bases, and 7 bases stayed unmatched. This CDR3 contains 15 residues. Germline CDR1 is LNHNV and CDR2 is YYDKDF (reference sequence). The CDR3 DNA is TGTGCCACCGAATCGGGGGGGCTAAACACCGGGGAGCTGTTTTTT. It specifies CATESGGLNTGELFF.

Only a few counts were recorded for this clone. The chain combines TRBV7-2 with TRBJ1-1, with 7 positions matching TRBD1. Germline CDR1 and CDR2: SGHTA and FQGNSA. The CDR3 extends over 14 amino acids. V was clipped by 2 bases and J by 11 bases; unmatched bases: 11. CDR3 in DNA: TGTGCCAGCAGCTTATTACAGGGGTTAGTGGATGCTTTCTTT. Its protein product is CASSLLQGLVDAFF.

This clone showed up just a few times. The chain carries TRBV7-2 and TRBJ2-5; 9 bases are a match to TRBD2. Trimming took 3 bases from V and 2 from J; bases not matched to a gene: 4. The CDR3 contains 15 residues. Per the germline V gene, CDR1 is SGHTA and CDR2 is FQGNSA. CDR3 DNA sequence: TGTGCCAGCAGCTTCGGTAGCGGGAGACAAGAGACCCAGTACTTC. Translated, it gives CASSFGSGRQETQYF.

This clone came up a few times. The V call is TRBV5-1, the J call TRBJ1-6, with 7 positions matching TRBD1. The germline CDR1 and CDR2 sequences are SGHRS and YFSETQ. The J segment lost 9 bases and the V segment lost 5 bases, leaving 8 bases of the junction unmatched. This CDR3 contains 14 residues. The CDR3 DNA follows: TGCGCCAGCAGTTTAGGGGACAGTTCTTCACCCCTCCACTTT. Translated, it gives CASSLGDSSSPLHF.

Comment on this clone: This sample also contains other DNA sequences that code for the same CDR3. The rearrangement links TRBV9 to TRBJ2-6; D remains unclear. Trimming left V 1 base short and J 4 bases short, with 6 bases between. The CDR3 extends over 14 amino acids. The germline CDR1 and CDR2 sequences are SGDLS and YYNGEE. The CDR3: CASSVFSGANVLTF. The CDR3 DNA is TGTGCCAGCAGCGTATTCTCCGGGGCCAACGTCCTGACTTTC.

This clone has a handful of counts. CDR3 sequence reads: CASSTRTGNTGELFF. Here the CDR3 DNA reads TGCGCCAGCAGCACAAGGACAGGGAACACCGGGGAGCTGTTTTTT. The chain uses TRBV5-1 and TRBJ2-2; 7 nucleotides line up with TRBD1. CDR1 is SGHRS and CDR2 is YFSETQ in the germline V gene. This CDR3 is 15 amino acids long. V gave up 4 bases and J gave up 1 base; unmatched junction bases: 4.